This T cell receptor (beta chain) derives from a study of identical twins. The donor group consisted entirely of healthy Caucasians. For this clonotype: The antigen remains unidentified.

cDNA carried unique molecular identifiers, and a universal primer site was added by template switching. TCRdb redid the calling of the 5' RACE reads with MiXCR, one entry per CDR3 protein. Of some 1,600,000 distinct CDR3 sequences detected, less than 40% appear once; the ten largest clones hold over 0.25%. Study-wide results and limits: The study reached conclusions through statistical analysis that was cross-sectional, not following the same donors. Insertion counts were lower in abundant cord blood beta clonotypes, a trend that memory repertoires did not show.

This clonotype was sampled from a newborn girl in good health. Sequenced material: cord blood.

CDR3 bases: TGCGCCAGCACCGGTGGACTAGCTCGGAGTGAGCAGTTCTTC. Translated: CASTGGLARSEQFF. V is TRBV5-1 and J is TRBJ2-1, with TRBD2 identical over 8 bases. V was pared by 6 bases and J by 9 bases, with 11 bases of the junction left unmatched. This CDR3 has 14 amino acids. Germline V gene lookup returns CDR1 SGHRS and CDR2 YFSETQ.